The 25 T cell receptor beta chains below come from one sample, sequenced in a study of shared clonotypes between healthy human individuals. TCRdb's table, derived via immunoSEQ multiplex PCR, lists solely in-frame clones and lacks some. The sample includes some 2.1 million clones, about 94% seen only once; the top ten take 1.1%. Naive CD8 cells lacked CD45RO, underwent positive selection for CCR7 and left out terminally differentiated effector memory CD45RA+ cells. The sample consisted of naive CD8+ T cells sorted from blood. The receptors here all came from a man in his late teens or twenties in good health.

The V gene is TRBV28, the J gene TRBJ2-7; perhaps TRBD1 as D (6 bases). V dropped 6 bases and J dropped 0 bases, with 18 bases sitting between them. The CDR3 has 16 residues. The germline V gene encodes CDR1 MDHEN and CDR2 SYDVKM. CDR3 loop: CASSLGEGVSSYEQYF. The CDR3 region has the DNA TGTGCCAGCAGCCTCGGCGAGGGGGTGTCCTCCTACGAGCAGTACTTC.

The gene calls are TRBV5-1 and TRBJ2-1, with D possibly TRBD2 on 5 matching bases. Trimming stripped 3 bases from V and 2 bases from J, with 12 bases between. CDR3 length: 15 residues. Germline CDR1 SGHRS, CDR2 YFSETQ. Here the CDR3 reads CASSSGRLTYNEQFF. CDR3 nucleotides: TGCGCCAGCAGCTCTGGGAGATTAACCTACAATGAGCAGTTCTTC.

The chain uses TRBV29-1 and TRBJ1-3; D gene uncertain. V was trimmed by 6 bases and J by 0 bases, leaving 12 bases between them. The CDR3 has 14 residues. Germline values: CDR1 SQVTM, CDR2 ANQGSEA. The CDR3 here is CSVLQPSSGNTIYF. Written as DNA, the CDR3 is TGCAGCGTCCTTCAGCCTTCCTCTGGAAACACCATATATTTT.

V gene TRBV5-5 combines with J gene TRBJ2-1; a possible D gene is TRBD2 (6 bases). Trimming removed 4 bases from V and 5 bases from J, with 10 bases in between. Germline assignment: CDR1 SGHKS and CDR2 YYEKEE (reference sequence). The CDR3 spans 13 residues. Here the CDR3 reads CASSRLVNNEQFF. The CDR3 coding sequence is TGTGCCAGCAGCCGACTAGTAAACAATGAGCAGTTCTTC.

This rearrangement joins TRBV11-1 to TRBJ1-1, with 8 bases lining up with TRBD1. This CDR3 has 19 residues. The V gene's germline CDR1 is SGHAT and CDR2 FQDESV (reference sequence). The junction had 14 bases not matched to a gene; V was cut back by 1 base and J by 1 base. CDR3: CASSLGFGSGGPWNTEAFF. The CDR3 DNA is TGTGCCAGCAGCTTAGGCTTCGGATCAGGGGGCCCATGGAACACTGAAGCTTTCTTT.

This chain links TRBV19 with TRBJ1-5; D unresolved. Germline CDR1 reads LNHDA; CDR2 reads SQIVND (reference sequence). V was cut by 1 base and J by 15 bases, with 16 bases left in between. The CDR3 is 13 residues long. CDR3 nucleotides: TGTGCCAGTAGTATAGCCCCGGCATACCCTGGGCATTTT. Translating it yields CASSIAPAYPGHF.

The chain couples TRBV5-1 to TRBJ2-1, with 15 bases identical to TRBD2. Germline-derived CDR1 and CDR2 are SGHRS and YFSETQ. The CDR3 contains 22 residues. The trim removed 2 bases at V and 4 bases at J, leaving 19 bases unmatched. CDR3 region: CASSFGPGTSGLAGGEYNEQFF. DNA for the CDR3: TGCGCCAGCAGCTTTGGGCCAGGGACCTCGGGACTAGCGGGAGGAGAGTACAATGAGCAGTTCTTC. Based on the CDR3 plus reference TRBV5-1 and TRBJ2-1, the full variable domain is KAGVTQTPRYLIKTRGQQVTLSCSPISGHRSVSWYQQTPGQGLQFLFEYFSETQRNKGNFPGRFSGRQFSNSRSEMNVSTLELGDSALYLCASSFGPGTSGLAGGEYNEQFFGPGTRLTVL.

The rearrangement uses TRBV4-2 and TRBJ2-1, with 8 bases matching TRBD2. Germline V lookup: CDR1 LGHNA, CDR2 YNFKEQ. V lost 6 bases and J lost 8; bases outside the gene matches: 9. The CDR3 is 14 amino acids. The CDR3 protein is CASSQNGGADEQFF. The CDR3 bases are TGTGCCAGCAGTCAAAACGGGGGGGCCGATGAGCAGTTCTTC.

V and J are TRBV29-1 and TRBJ2-5; 8 bases are a match to TRBD1. V shed 3 bases and J 5 bases; nucleotides not matched to a gene: 2. The germline gives CDR1 SQVTM, CDR2 ANQGSEA. This CDR3 contains 12 residues. CDR3 region: CSVEPGGETQYF. The CDR3 DNA reads TGCAGCGTTGAGCCAGGGGGCGAGACCCAGTACTTC.

The chain uses TRBV7-9 and TRBJ1-1, with TRBD1 as a possible D gene (6 bases). Trimming removed 4 bases at V and 4 bases at J, with 10 bases between. This CDR3 comprises 13 residues. CDR1 is SEHNR and CDR2 is FQNEAQ in the germline V gene (reference sequence). The CDR3 sequence is CASSSQGSTEAFF. The CDR3, as DNA: TGTGCCAGCAGCTCTCAGGGGAGCACTGAAGCTTTCTTT.

V is TRBV2 and J is TRBJ2-2; unclear D gene. Germline V CDR1 and CDR2: SNHLY, FYNNEI. V was pared by 10 bases and J by 6 bases, with 12 bases between. This CDR3 has 12 amino acids. CDR3: CAIQVGSGELFF. For the CDR3, the DNA is TGTGCCATCCAGGTTGGGTCCGGGGAGCTGTTTTTT.

CDR3 sequence (DNA): TGCGCCAGCAGCTTTGAGGGGCTTGGCTACACCTTC. Translation gives CASSFEGLGYTF. The chain couples TRBV5-1 to TRBJ1-2; maybe TRBD1 (5 bases). CDR1 and CDR2 from the germline V gene are SGHRS and YFSETQ. This CDR3 has 12 residues. Trimming removed 2 bases at V and 7 bases at J, with 9 bases between.

The chain couples TRBV5-4 to TRBJ2-3; D is unclear. The CDR3 is made up of 12 amino acids. In germline, CDR1 is SGHNT, CDR2 YYREEE (reference sequence). The V end was cut by 2 bases, the J end by 5 bases, with 6 bases between. This chain's CDR3 is CASSFPKDTQYF. DNA of the CDR3: TGTGCCAGCAGCTTCCCGAAAGATACGCAGTATTTT.

This clone was observed once. The same CDR3 can be traced to other DNA sequences in this sample. This chain joins TRBV6-1 and TRBJ2-5; 9 bases are shared with TRBD1. This CDR3 has 13 residues. Germline-derived CDR1 and CDR2 are MNHNS and SASEGT. The junction had 1 base not matched to a gene; V was cut back by 6 bases and J by 2 bases. CDR3 residues: CASRDRGQETQYF. In DNA form, the CDR3 reads TGTGCCAGCAGGGACAGGGGACAAGAGACCCAGTACTTC.

The rearrangement links TRBV28 to TRBJ2-7, with D maybe TRBD2 (6 bases). There are 17 residues in the CDR3. The V gene lost 6 bases and the J gene lost 2 bases, with 23 bases spanning the gap. Germline V gene sequence: CDR1 MDHEN, CDR2 SYDVKM. Here the CDR3 reads CASSEVWGVVRTYEQYF. CDR3 in DNA: TGTGCCAGCAGCGAGGTATGGGGGGTTGTTAGGACCTACGAGCAGTACTTC.

The chain recombines TRBV7-9 with TRBJ2-2, with 11 nucleotides matching TRBD1. V lost 5 bases, J lost 6 bases, and 8 bases stayed unmatched. This CDR3 is built from 16 residues. Per the germline V gene, CDR1 is SEHNR and CDR2 is FQNEAQ (reference sequence). The CDR3 reads CASSPWTGGAPGELFF. The CDR3 coding sequence is TGTGCCAGCAGCCCCTGGACAGGGGGCGCGCCCGGGGAGCTGTTTTTT.

The chain combines TRBV5-1 with TRBJ2-7; a weak D match, TRBD1 (5 bases). The CDR3 is made up of 14 amino acids. The germline V and J ends were trimmed by 5 bases and 6 bases, with 18 bases remaining between them. Germline V gene sequence: CDR1 SGHRS, CDR2 YFSETQ. The CDR3 spells CASSLTDPVLEQYF. Written as DNA, the CDR3 is TGCGCCAGCAGTTTGACAGATCCAGTCCTCGAGCAGTACTTC.

The genes are TRBV4-2 and TRBJ2-2, with 12 bases fitting TRBD2. V shed 4 bases, J shed 0 bases, and the junction held 6 bases outside the gene matches. CDR3 length equals 18 residues. The V gene's germline CDR1 is LGHNA and CDR2 YNFKEQ. Here the CDR3 reads CASSLQTSGGANTGELFF. CDR3 bases: TGTGCCAGCAGCCTCCAGACTAGCGGGGGTGCGAACACCGGGGAGCTGTTTTTT.

V is TRBV27 and J is TRBJ2-7; no clear D gene. The CDR3 totals 13 residues. Germline V gene data show CDR1 as MNHEY and CDR2 as SMNVEV (reference sequence). Trimming stripped 5 bases from V and 5 bases from J, with 13 bases between. CDR3 in amino acids: CASSPNFFDEQYF. CDR3 bases: TGTGCCAGCAGTCCGAACTTTTTCGACGAGCAGTACTTC.

The chain has TRBV5-6 and TRBJ2-5; D is perhaps TRBD2 (5 bases). The CDR3 length is 13 residues. CDR1 and CDR2 (germline): SGHDT, YYEEEE. V was trimmed by 4 bases and J by 5 bases, leaving 12 bases between them. CDR3 in DNA: TGTGCCAGCAGCGGCGGGTGGGAGGAGACCCAGTACTTC. Residues: CASSGGWEETQYF.

This clone was observed a single time. V gene TRBV29-1 combines with J gene TRBJ2-7, with a tentative D call TRBD1 (5 bases). Germline-derived CDR1 and CDR2 are SQVTM and ANQGSEA. Trimming took 4 bases from V and 4 from J, leaving 14 bases between them. The CDR3 is 13 residues long. In nucleotides, the CDR3 is TGCAGCGTTGTTCCCGCAGGGTCTTACGAGCAGTACTTC. Encoded protein: CSVVPAGSYEQYF.

The V and J genes are TRBV7-6 and TRBJ1-4; D not certain. The V and J ends lost 5 bases and 7 bases respectively, with 17 bases between them. Germline CDR1 reads SGHVS; CDR2 reads FNYEAQ. The CDR3 spans 15 residues. The CDR3, as DNA: TGTGCCAGCAGCCCCCCGGGCCCATCGGGTGAAAAACTGTTTTTT. Amino acids: CASSPPGPSGEKLFF.

This clone was counted a few times. This sample also contains other DNA sequences that code for the same CDR3. The chain is built from TRBV30 and TRBJ1-5, with 7 bases identical to TRBD1. With V trimmed by 1 base and J by 0 bases, 3 bases remained unmatched. This CDR3 has 15 residues. The germline gives CDR1 GTSNPN, CDR2 SVGIG (reference sequence). The CDR3 sequence: CAWSEGTASNQPQHF. The CDR3 DNA follows: TGTGCCTGGAGTGAGGGGACAGCTAGCAATCAGCCCCAGCATTTT.

Concerning this clone itself: One junction end does not reproduce the germline sequence, and a read error may be involved. Other DNA sequences in this specimen translate into the identical CDR3. The chain combines TRBV5-8 with TRBJ2-5, with D tentatively TRBD2 (6 bases). This CDR3 has 13 amino acids. Germline CDR1 reads SGHTS; CDR2 reads YDEGEE. DNA of the CDR3: TGTGCCAGCAGCTTATCAGGCGGGGAGACTCAGTACTTC. As protein: CASSLSGGETQYF.

For this clone: An end of the junction differs from the germline gene, which may be a read error. V gene TRBV7-7 combines with J gene TRBJ2-5; a possible D gene is TRBD2 (5 bases). The CDR3 totals 13 residues. Germline CDR1 and CDR2: SSHAT and FNYEAQ (reference sequence). The CDR3 spells CASSLNLEGPQYF. The CDR3 DNA follows: TGTGCTAGCAGCTTAAACTTAGAGGGTCCCCAGTACTTC.